This entry lists 20 T cell receptor beta chains sequenced from one sample in a study of shared clonotypes between healthy human individuals. Profiled with immunoSEQ multiplex PCR; TCRdb holds only in-frame clones, not every one. The sample shows hundreds of thousands of clones, approximately 75% of them seen only once. Specimen: memory CD4+ T cells sorted from blood. Subset noted: CD45RA-negative fraction. The receptors here all came from a woman in her thirties in good health.

The rearrangement joins TRBV10-3 to TRBJ2-7; TRBD2 matches at 16 bases. The length of the CDR3 is 16 residues. CDR1 is ENHRY and CDR2 is SYGVKD in the germline V gene. V shed 4 bases and J 5 bases; nucleotides not matched to a gene: 5. The CDR3, as DNA: TGTGCCATCAGTGGATATGGGACTAGCGGGAGGGACGAGCAGTACTTC. Translating gives CAISGYGTSGRDEQYF.

This chain joins TRBV18 and TRBJ1-4; 8 bases match TRBD1. The ends lost 1 base at V and 11 bases at J; junction bases unmatched: 6. The length of the CDR3 is 14 residues. Germline V gene sequence: CDR1 KGHSH, CDR2 LQKENI. In DNA form, the CDR3 reads TGTGCCAGCTCACCACAACAGGGGGTTGGGAAACTGTTTTTT. Protein sequence: CASSPQQGVGKLFF.

The chain carries TRBV7-9 and TRBJ2-1; D ambiguous. The V gene lost 1 base and the J gene lost 7 bases, with 5 bases spanning the gap. Germline CDR1 and CDR2: SEHNR and FQNEAQ (reference sequence). The CDR3 is 12 amino acids. CDR3 nucleotide sequence: TGTGCCAGCAGCTTAGAAAGGAATGAGCAGTTCTTC. Translation: CASSLERNEQFF.

V gene TRBV6-6 combines with J gene TRBJ2-7; 8 bases match TRBD1. V was clipped by 6 bases and J by 7 bases; unmatched bases: 14. CDR1 is MNHNY and CDR2 is SVGAGI in the germline V gene (reference sequence). The CDR3 spans 15 residues. The CDR3 coding sequence is TGTGCCAGCAGCCGTGCCGCGGACAGGGCTCGGGAGCAGTACTTC. It encodes CASSRAADRAREQYF.

This clone was seen just once. CDR3: CASTKGGDSTFQDTQYF. For the CDR3, the DNA is TGTGCCAGCACCAAAGGGGGGGACTCTACCTTTCAAGATACGCAGTATTTT. The chain employs TRBV9 and TRBJ2-3; tentatively, D is TRBD2 (7 bases). Trimming removed 6 bases at V and 5 bases at J, with 25 bases between. Germline V CDR1 and CDR2: SGDLS, YYNGEE. The CDR3 totals 17 residues.

The V call is TRBV4-1, the J call TRBJ2-1, with 8 bases fitting TRBD2. Germline V gives CDR1 MGHRA, CDR2 YSYEKL. V shed 8 bases, J shed 4 bases, and the junction held 13 bases outside the gene matches. The CDR3 is made up of 16 amino acids. The CDR3 spells CASESLAGGFYNEQFF. The CDR3, as DNA: TGCGCCAGCGAATCCTTGGCGGGAGGATTTTACAATGAGCAGTTCTTC.

The rearrangement joins TRBV10-3 to TRBJ1-3; 9 positions agree with TRBD1. The ends lost 2 bases at V and 2 bases at J; junction bases unmatched: 4. The CDR3 extends over 16 amino acids. CDR1 is ENHRY and CDR2 is SYGVKD in the germline V gene. CDR3 sequence: CAISEGQGFTGNTIYF. DNA for the CDR3: TGTGCCATCAGTGAGGGACAGGGGTTCACTGGAAACACCATATATTTT.

This clone occurred once. The chain employs TRBV13 and TRBJ2-3, with 8 bases aligning to TRBD2. The germline V gene encodes CDR1 PRHDT and CDR2 FYEKMQ (reference sequence). V trimming: 5 bases; J trimming: 4 bases; junction bases outside the gene matches: 11. The CDR3 is 16 residues long. CDR3 residues: CASSRAGDEFADTQYF. In DNA, the CDR3 is TGTGCCAGCAGCCGAGCGGGAGACGAGTTTGCAGATACGCAGTATTTT.

The V gene is TRBV4-2, the J gene TRBJ1-4; no clear D. CDR3 length equals 15 residues. CDR1 is LGHNA and CDR2 is YNFKEQ in the germline V gene. V was shortened by 4 bases and J by 7 bases, with 16 bases between the two germline ends. The DNA of the CDR3 is TGTGCCAGCAGCCTGGAGGGAGAAGGAGGTGAAAAACTGTTTTTT. This codes for CASSLEGEGGEKLFF.

V and J are TRBV11-3 and TRBJ2-7; D gene unclear. Trimming pared 1 base from V and 5 bases from J, leaving 12 bases between. The CDR3 is 14 amino acids. Germline loops: CDR1 SGHNT, CDR2 YENEEA. For the CDR3, the DNA is TGTGCCAGCAGCTTAGGACTGACTCCGGACGAGCAGTACTTC. It specifies CASSLGLTPDEQYF.

This clone was counted once. This chain uses TRBV28 with TRBJ2-5; D call uncertain. The J call may be mistaken, given a closer DNA end match to TRBJ2-7. The CDR3 spans 14 residues. CDR1 is MDHEN, CDR2 SYDVKM, per germline. DNA for the CDR3: TGTGCCAGCAGTTCCGGACGGCTAACCTACGAGCAGTACTTC. Protein sequence: CASSSGRLTYEQYF.

The chain uses TRBV21-1 and TRBJ2-2; whether TRBD1, the table's D call, matches the DNA was not checked. TRBV21-1 is a documented pseudogene. This CDR3 is built from 16 residues. CDR3 coding DNA: TGTGCCAGCAGCCCAGACCCAGGGGCTAACACCGGGGAGCTGTTTTTT. Translating it yields CASSPDPGANTGELFF.

In DNA form, the CDR3 reads TGCGCCAGCAGCCAAGAGGTGATATCCTCTGGGGCCAACGTCCTGACTTTC. This encodes CASSQEVISSGANVLTF. V gene TRBV4-1 combines with J gene TRBJ2-6; D uncertain. CDR1 and CDR2 from the germline V gene are MGHRA and YSYEKL. Trimming removed 0 bases at V and 0 bases at J, with 9 bases between. The CDR3 runs to 17 residues.

This clone was detected only once. This chain uses TRBV4-1 with TRBJ1-2, with D possibly matching TRBD1 (5 bases). The CDR3 runs to 15 residues. Germline lookup yields CDR1 MGHRA and CDR2 YSYEKL. The V gene lost 1 base and the J gene lost 3 bases, with 12 bases spanning the gap. CDR3 amino acids: CASSQVARVDYGYTF. The DNA for the CDR3 is TGCGCCAGCAGCCAAGTTGCCAGGGTCGACTATGGCTACACCTTC.

This rearrangement joins TRBV10-2 to TRBJ2-2, with 8 bases identical to TRBD2. Germline V gene data show CDR1 as WSHSY and CDR2 as SAAADI. CDR3 length equals 15 residues. V trimming: 8 bases; J trimming: 6 bases; junction bases outside the gene matches: 11. The CDR3 reads CASRKGTRDAGELFF. CDR3 DNA sequence: TGCGCCAGCCGGAAAGGGACTAGGGACGCCGGGGAGCTGTTTTTT.

This chain links TRBV28 with TRBJ1-5; D is unclear. Germline V gene data show CDR1 as MDHEN and CDR2 as SYDVKM. The CDR3 runs to 14 residues. V was cut by 5 bases and J by 1 base, with 9 bases left in between. CDR3 DNA sequence: TGTGCCAGCAGTCCGATGATCAGCAATCAGCCCCAGCATTTT. It translates to CASSPMISNQPQHF.

The chain is built from TRBV9 and TRBJ2-5; TRBD1 matches 7 bases. J was trimmed by 3 bases and V by 3 bases; bases with no gene match: 5. CDR1 is SGDLS and CDR2 is YYNGEE in the germline V gene. This CDR3 contains 14 residues. CDR3 DNA: TGTGCCAGCAGCGCACAGGGGACCAAAGAGACCCAGTACTTC. This gives the protein CASSAQGTKETQYF.

The sample holds one count of this clone. The chain joins TRBV2 to TRBJ2-5, with 15 bases fitting TRBD2. There are 18 residues in the CDR3. The V segment lost 4 bases and the J segment 5 bases; nucleotides outside the gene matches: 11. Germline values: CDR1 SNHLY, CDR2 FYNNEI. The CDR3 DNA is TGTGCCAGCAGTGCGCGTAAAGGACTAGCGGGAGGGGCGGAGACCCAGTACTTC. Residues: CASSARKGLAGGAETQYF.

This chain joins TRBV28 and TRBJ2-7, with 8 bases fitting TRBD1. The CDR3 has 14 residues. Losses at the gene ends were 5 bases for V and 3 bases for J; bases not matched to a gene: 6. Germline V lookup: CDR1 MDHEN, CDR2 SYDVKM. CDR3 sequence (DNA): TGTGCCAGCAGTCCTTTCAGGGGGCTCTACGAGCAGTACTTC. It specifies CASSPFRGLYEQYF.

The V call is TRBV6-1, the J call TRBJ1-5, with TRBD1 as a possible D gene (6 bases). V was clipped by 7 bases and J by 3 bases, with 13 bases between them. Germline V lookup: CDR1 MNHNS, CDR2 SASEGT. The CDR3 spans 14 residues. The CDR3 loop reads CASIAGTTNQPQHF. Here the CDR3 DNA reads TGTGCCAGCATCGCCGGGACAACCAATCAGCCCCAGCATTTT.